These T cell receptor beta chains were read from a single sample in a study of T-cell memory formation after mild COVID-19. A single record per CDR3 protein comes from TCRdb applying MiXCR to the 5' RACE reads. The sample carries a few hundred thousand distinct CDR3 sequences, 27% recorded once. Input material: PBMCs or a T cell subset sorted from them (not recorded which). These receptors were obtained from an adult woman who had mild COVID-19 (a few samples of this study predate the infection). Cell type and time point are not known. The CDR3 runs from the conserved cysteine through the conserved F or W. A D gene is named only where the DNA matches it firmly. Size is stated for part of the rows, as once, few or many counts, or as a class when the clone is expanded.

J: TRBJ2-5; V: TRBV11-3; D: TRBD1; size: .; length: 13; CDR3: CASNGQGQETQYF; DNA: TGTGCCAGCAACGGACAGGGCCAAGAGACCCAGTACTTC
J: TRBJ2-7; V: TRBV7-2; D: TRBD2; size: .; length: 17; CDR3: CASSLGLAGGMQDEQYF; DNA: TGTGCCAGCAGCTTAGGACTAGCGGGAGGTATGCAGGACGAGCAGTACTTC
J: TRBJ1-1; V: TRBV11-2; D: .; size: .; length: 13; CDR3: CASGYSGGTEAFF; DNA: TGTGCCAGCGGTTATTCCGGAGGGACTGAAGCTTTCTTT
J: TRBJ2-7; V: TRBV29-1; D: .; size: .; length: 15; CDR3: CSVGFGSGFGDEQYF; DNA: TGCAGCGTGGGTTTCGGGTCGGGGTTCGGGGACGAGCAGTACTTC
J: TRBJ2-1; V: TRBV29-1; D: .; size: .; length: 12; CDR3: CSVEVTGRGQFF; DNA: TGCAGCGTTGAAGTAACAGGTAGAGGGCAGTTCTTC
J: TRBJ1-2; V: TRBV7-9; D: .; size: .; length: 12; CDR3: CASASWGYGYTF; DNA: TGTGCCAGCGCGAGTTGGGGCTATGGCTACACCTTC
J: TRBJ2-7; V: TRBV7-9; D: .; size: .; length: 14; CDR3: CASSSPLATNEQYF; DNA: TGTGCCAGCAGTTCTCCTCTAGCAACTAACGAGCAGTACTTC
J: TRBJ2-3; V: TRBV12-3/TRBV12-4; D: .; size: many; length: 14; CDR3: CASSLGGPTDTQYF; DNA: TGTGCCAGCAGTTTGGGGGGACCCACAGATACGCAGTATTTT
J: TRBJ1-5; V: TRBV7-2; D: TRBD1; size: .; length: 16; CDR3: CASSFSGTGLNQPQHF; DNA: TGTGCCAGCAGCTTTTCCGGGACAGGGTTGAATCAGCCCCAGCATTTT
J: TRBJ2-1; V: TRBV9; D: TRBD2; size: .; length: 13; CDR3: CASSFTSGGHRFF; DNA: TGTGCCAGCAGCTTTACTAGCGGGGGGCATCGGTTCTTC
J: TRBJ1-5; V: TRBV20-1; D: .; size: .; length: 14; CDR3: CSARSGISNQPQHF; DNA: TGCAGTGCTAGATCAGGGATTAGCAATCAGCCCCAGCATTTT
J: TRBJ2-7; V: TRBV7-3; D: .; size: few; length: 13; CDR3: CASSPARTHEQYF; DNA: TGTGCCAGCAGCCCAGCTAGGACCCACGAGCAGTACTTC
J: TRBJ2-7; V: TRBV12-3/TRBV12-4; D: TRBD1; size: many; length: 14; CDR3: CASSLRQGASEQYF; DNA: TGTGCCAGCAGTTTGAGGCAGGGGGCGTCCGAGCAGTACTTC
J: TRBJ1-1; V: TRBV12-3/TRBV12-4; D: .; size: .; length: 12; CDR3: CASRAGGTEAFF; DNA: TGTGCCAGCAGGGCTGGTGGCACTGAAGCTTTCTTT
J: TRBJ1-1; V: TRBV7-9; D: TRBD1; size: few; length: 15; CDR3: CASSSGTGLNTEAFF; DNA: TGTGCCAGCAGCTCCGGGACAGGTTTGAACACTGAAGCTTTCTTT
J: TRBJ2-3; V: TRBV2; D: .; size: .; length: 16; CDR3: CASSPRRVLSTDTQYF; DNA: TGTGCCAGCTCACCCAGGAGGGTCTTATCCACAGATACGCAGTATTTT
J: TRBJ1-4; V: TRBV6-1; D: .; size: few; length: 14; CDR3: CASSRQATNEKLFF; DNA: TGTGCCAGCAGTCGACAGGCAACTAATGAAAAACTGTTTTTT